The 14 T cell receptor beta chains below were found in one sample sequenced in a study of STAT5B mutations in CD4+ large granular lymphocyte leukemia. The protocol was immunoSEQ multiplex PCR, while the TCRdb copy is restricted to in-frame clones and leaves out a portion. The sample yields 40,000 to 50,000 clones, around 81% seen once. Sequenced material: CD4+ T cells from blood buffy coats. The origin of the receptors is a human donor in good health.

The V and J genes are TRBV5-6 and TRBJ2-1; 7 bases agree with TRBD2. The trim removed 6 bases at V and 7 bases at J, leaving 7 bases unmatched. This CDR3 has 13 amino acids. The V gene's germline CDR1 is SGHDT and CDR2 YYEEEE. The CDR3 DNA reads as TGTGCCAGCACCAGACTAGCATCGAATGAGCAGTTCTTC. Translating gives CASTRLASNEQFF.

This clone was seen a few times. J is TRBJ2-1 and V is TRBV30; D call uncertain. The CDR3 length is 12 residues. Deletions cut 0 bases from V and 5 bases from J, with 5 bases between. Germline CDR1 reads GTSNPN; CDR2 reads SVGIG (reference sequence). The chain's CDR3 is CAWSVTDNEQFF. The CDR3 coding sequence is TGTGCCTGGAGTGTGACTGACAATGAGCAGTTCTTC.

This rearrangement joins TRBV5-1 to TRBJ2-3, with D perhaps TRBD1 (6 bases). V lost 0 bases and J lost 4, with 15 bases in between. Germline CDR1 is SGHRS and CDR2 is YFSETQ. The CDR3 is made up of 16 amino acids. CDR3 residues: CASSLEAGDNADTQYF. As DNA, the CDR3 is TGCGCCAGCAGCTTGGAGGCAGGGGATAATGCAGATACGCAGTATTTT.

V and J are TRBV5-5 and TRBJ2-5; D remains unclear. Trimming removed 4 bases from V and 1 base from J, with 5 bases in between. The CDR3 is 12 amino acids. CDR1 is SGHKS and CDR2 is YYEKEE in the germline V gene (reference sequence). CDR3 sequence reads: CASSLFQETQYF. The CDR3 nucleotides are TGTGCCAGCAGCCTTTTCCAAGAGACCCAGTACTTC. Together with reference TRBV5-5 and TRBJ2-5, the CDR3 gives the full variable domain: DAGVTQSPTHLIKTRGQQVTLRCSPISGHKSVSWYQQVLGQGPQFIFQYYEKEERGRGNFPDRFSARQFPNYSSELNVNALLLGDSALYLCASSLFQETQYFGPGTRLLVL.

A single count supports this clone. This sequence joins TRBV5-1 and TRBJ2-1, with 7 bases identical to TRBD2. The germline CDR1 and CDR2 sequences are SGHRS and YFSETQ. The V and J ends lost 0 bases and 5 bases, in that order; junction bases with no gene match: 5. The CDR3 has 15 residues. The CDR3 is CASSLGSSGNNEQFF. CDR3 nucleotide sequence: TGCGCCAGCAGCTTGGGATCTAGCGGTAACAATGAGCAGTTCTTC.

This chain links TRBV5-1 with TRBJ1-2; 9 nucleotides match TRBD1. This CDR3 has 14 residues. Germline lookup yields CDR1 SGHRS and CDR2 YFSETQ. The V and J ends lost 3 bases and 8 bases, in that order; junction bases with no gene match: 8. CDR3 nucleotide sequence: TGCGCCAGCAGCTCCACCGGGACAGGGTTGGGCTACACCTTC. Translating it yields CASSSTGTGLGYTF.

The chain joins TRBV9 to TRBJ2-7; TRBD1 aligns across 12 bases. The CDR3 has 16 amino acids. Germline CDR1 and CDR2: SGDLS and YYNGEE. J was trimmed by 7 bases and V by 4 bases; bases with no gene match: 12. The CDR3 region has the DNA TGTGCCAGCAGCCCTAACCCGGGACAGGGGGCATCTGAGCAGTACTTC. As protein: CASSPNPGQGASEQYF.

The rearrangement links TRBV19 to TRBJ1-4; no definite D call. CDR3 size: 14 residues. Deletions cut 9 bases from V and 5 bases from J, with 16 bases between. The germline gives CDR1 LNHDA, CDR2 SQIVND (reference sequence). The CDR3 sequence is CASKSLKVNEKLFF. The CDR3 DNA reads TGTGCCAGCAAGAGTCTGAAGGTGAATGAAAAACTGTTTTTT.

This chain joins TRBV28 and TRBJ1-5; no firm D call. The V and J ends lost 7 bases and 0 bases respectively, with 16 bases between them. The germline V gene encodes CDR1 MDHEN and CDR2 SYDVKM. The CDR3 is made up of 16 amino acids. The DNA of the CDR3 is TGTGCCAGCAACCCTCACCTCGGGTATAGCAATCAGCCCCAGCATTTT. It specifies CASNPHLGYSNQPQHF.

V usage is TRBV7-3 and J usage is TRBJ2-1; 9 bases align to TRBD2. The germline CDR1 and CDR2 sequences are SGHTA and FQGTGA. The CDR3 sequence is 15 residues long. Trimming removed 0 bases from V and 6 bases from J; junction bases left unmatched: 3. The CDR3 region is CASSLTGGRANEQFF. The CDR3 DNA is TGTGCCAGCAGCTTAACGGGCGGGAGGGCCAATGAGCAGTTCTTC.

This chain links TRBV2 with TRBJ2-6, with unresolved D. Germline lookup yields CDR1 SNHLY and CDR2 FYNNEI. Trimming pared 8 bases from V and 4 bases from J, leaving 15 bases between. This CDR3 has 15 residues. CDR3 region: CASQEENAGANVLTF. As DNA, the CDR3 is TGTGCCAGCCAAGAGGAAAATGCCGGGGCCAACGTCCTGACTTTC.

This clone was counted only a few times. V gene TRBV6-5 combines with J gene TRBJ2-7; the D gene is possibly TRBD2 (6 bases). Trimming cost V 6 bases and J 0 bases, with 9 bases left between them. The CDR3 sequence is 13 residues long. Germline CDR1 MNHEY, CDR2 SVGAGI. The CDR3 loop reads CASRRDFSYEQYF. For the CDR3, the DNA is TGTGCCAGCAGACGGGACTTCTCCTACGAGCAGTACTTC.

This rearrangement joins TRBV9 to TRBJ2-3; TRBD2 aligns across 15 bases. Looked up from germline, CDR1 is SGDLS and CDR2 is YYNGEE. This CDR3 spans 18 amino acids. V lost 0 bases and J lost 4; bases outside the gene matches: 6. CDR3 nucleotides: TGTGCCAGCAGCGTAGGCCCCGGGACTAGCGGGGGGTCAGATACGCAGTATTTT. Amino acids: CASSVGPGTSGGSDTQYF.

This chain links TRBV7-9 with TRBJ2-3; D is unclear. This CDR3 is built from 13 residues. The germline gives CDR1 SEHNR, CDR2 FQNEAQ (reference sequence). Between the trimmed V and J ends, which lost 4 bases and 2 bases, there was a span of 7 bases. CDR3 sequence (DNA): TGTGCCAGCAGCTCTTGGGACACAGATACGCAGTATTTT. This codes for CASSSWDTDTQYF.